These 8 T cell receptor beta chains were sequenced from one sample in a study of shared clonotypes between healthy human individuals. TCRdb keeps only in-frame clones here, not all; method: immunoSEQ multiplex PCR. In the table there are around 530,000 clones, around 77% of which are singletons. Sequencing used PBMCs. These receptors were taken from a woman between 35 and 50 years old in good health. Some clones in this sample may be carry-over from other donors' samples.

The chain employs TRBV30 and TRBJ1-1, with D unresolved. CDR3 size: 10 residues. The germline gives CDR1 GTSNPN, CDR2 SVGIG (reference sequence). V lost 2 bases and J 10 bases, leaving 8 bases between the germline ends. DNA for the CDR3: TGTGCCTGGAGTCGGGTGGGAGCTTTCTTT. As protein: CAWSRVGAFF.

This chain connects TRBV9 to TRBJ2-1, with D perhaps TRBD1 (5 bases). The CDR3 covers 16 residues. The germline V gene encodes CDR1 SGDLS and CDR2 YYNGEE. The germline V and J ends were trimmed by 4 bases and 0 bases, with 14 bases remaining between them. The chain's CDR3 is CASSPDTYYSYNEQFF. In DNA, the CDR3 is TGTGCCAGCAGCCCGGACACCTACTACTCCTACAATGAGCAGTTCTTC.

This clone was counted at least ten times. At one end, the junction sequence differs from germline, possibly due to a read error. The chain links TRBV5-4 to TRBJ2-7; tentatively, D is TRBD1 or TRBD2 (5 bases each). In germline, CDR1 is SGHNT, CDR2 YYREEE (reference sequence). This CDR3 is 15 amino acids long. The CDR3 DNA is TGTGCCAGCAGCTTAGGGGTGGCTAGCTCCAACGAGCAGTACTTC. Its translation is CASSLGVASSNEQYF. The full variable domain, in which reference TRBV5-4 and TRBJ2-7 provide the parts outside the CDR3, is ETGVTQSPTHLIKTRGQQVTLRCSSQSGHNTVSWYQQALGQGPQFIFQYYREEENGRGNFPPRFSGLQFPNYSSELNVNALELDDSALYLCASSLGVASSNEQYFGPGTRLTVT.

This chain links TRBV5-4 with TRBJ2-3; TRBD2 matches at 11 bases. CDR1 is SGHNT, CDR2 YYREEE, per germline (reference sequence). Losses at the gene ends were 4 bases for V and 4 bases for J; bases not matched to a gene: 8. CDR3 length equals 16 residues. The chain's CDR3 is CASSLPTSGTADTQYF. The CDR3 DNA follows: TGTGCCAGCAGCCTTCCGACTAGCGGGACGGCAGATACGCAGTATTTT. Filled out from reference TRBV5-4 and TRBJ2-3, the complete variable domain reads ETGVTQSPTHLIKTRGQQVTLRCSSQSGHNTVSWYQQALGQGPQFIFQYYREEENGRGNFPPRFSGLQFPNYSSELNVNALELDDSALYLCASSLPTSGTADTQYFGPGTRLTVL.

As to this clone: Different DNA sequences within this sample yield the same CDR3. The chain uses TRBV29-1 and TRBJ1-1, with D possibly TRBD1 on 5 matching bases. Trimming removed 6 bases at V and 3 bases at J, with 11 bases between. Germline values: CDR1 SQVTM, CDR2 ANQGSEA. This CDR3 spans 12 amino acids. CDR3 sequence reads: CSVGRGDTEAFF. In DNA form, the CDR3 reads TGCAGCGTGGGACGGGGGGACACTGAAGCTTTCTTT.

The chain is built from TRBV10-3 and TRBJ2-6, with a weak D call TRBD2 (6 bases). CDR3 length equals 19 residues. Between the trimmed V and J ends, which lost 6 bases and 0 bases, there was a span of 21 bases. The germline V gene has CDR1 ENHRY and CDR2 SYGVKD. CDR3 sequence (DNA): TGTGCCATCAGCCCCTATGCTGCACGCGGGACCTCTGGGGCCAACGTCCTGACTTTC. This sequence encodes CAISPYAARGTSGANVLTF.

On this clone: This likely traces to a read error, being one base from a far larger clone. The chain has TRBV5-6 and TRBJ2-7, with D possibly matching TRBD1 (6 bases). Germline loops: CDR1 SGHDT, CDR2 YYEEEE. Trimming shortened V by 7 bases and J by 2 bases, and 16 bases separated the two germline ends. CDR3 size: 14 residues. For the CDR3, the DNA is TGTGCCAGCGGCTATCAGCAGGGGCCCTACGAGCAGTACTTC. Its translation: CASGYQQGPYEQYF.

This chain uses TRBV5-6 with TRBJ1-1; 8 positions match TRBD1. Trimming at V came to 5 bases and at J to 4 bases, leaving 10 bases not matched to a gene. Germline loops: CDR1 SGHDT, CDR2 YYEEEE. The length of the CDR3 is 15 residues. The CDR3 bases are TGTGCCAGCAGACGCACACTTACAGGGGGCACTGAAGCTTTCTTT. It yields the protein CASRRTLTGGTEAFF.